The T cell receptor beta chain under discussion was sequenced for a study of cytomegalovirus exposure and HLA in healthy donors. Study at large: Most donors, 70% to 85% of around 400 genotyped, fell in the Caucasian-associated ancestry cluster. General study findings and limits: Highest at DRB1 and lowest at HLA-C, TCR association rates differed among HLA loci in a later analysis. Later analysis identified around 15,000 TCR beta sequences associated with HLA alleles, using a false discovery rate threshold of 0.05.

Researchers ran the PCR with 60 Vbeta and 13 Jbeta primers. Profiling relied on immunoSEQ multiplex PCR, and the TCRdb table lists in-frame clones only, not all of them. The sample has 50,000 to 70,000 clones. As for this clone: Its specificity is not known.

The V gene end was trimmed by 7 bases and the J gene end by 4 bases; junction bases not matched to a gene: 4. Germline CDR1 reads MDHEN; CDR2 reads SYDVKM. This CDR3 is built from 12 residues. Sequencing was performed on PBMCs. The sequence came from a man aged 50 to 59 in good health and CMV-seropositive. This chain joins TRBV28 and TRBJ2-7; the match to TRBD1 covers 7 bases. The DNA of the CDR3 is TGTGCCAGCACCAAACAGGGGTACGAGCAGTACTTC. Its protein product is CASTKQGYEQYF. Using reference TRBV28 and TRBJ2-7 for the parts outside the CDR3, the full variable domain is DVKVTQSSRYLVKRTGEKVFLECVQDMDHENMFWYRQDPGLGLRLIYFSYDVKMKEKGDIPEGYSVSREKKERFSLILESASTNQTSMYLCASTKQGYEQYFGPGTRLTVT.